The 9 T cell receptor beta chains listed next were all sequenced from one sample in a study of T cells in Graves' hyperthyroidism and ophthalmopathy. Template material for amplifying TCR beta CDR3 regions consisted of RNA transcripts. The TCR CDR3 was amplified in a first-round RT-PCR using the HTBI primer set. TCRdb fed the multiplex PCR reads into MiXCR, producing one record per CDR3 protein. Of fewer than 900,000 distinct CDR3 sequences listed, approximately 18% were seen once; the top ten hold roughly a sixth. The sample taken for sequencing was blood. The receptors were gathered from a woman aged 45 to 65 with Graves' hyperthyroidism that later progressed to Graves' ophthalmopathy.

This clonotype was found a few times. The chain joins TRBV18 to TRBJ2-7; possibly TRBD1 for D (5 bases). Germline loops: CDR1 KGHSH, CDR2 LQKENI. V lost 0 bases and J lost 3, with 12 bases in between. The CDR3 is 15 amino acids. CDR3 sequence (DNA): TGTGCCAGCTCACCACCGAACAGGATTAACTACGAGCAGTACTTC. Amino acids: CASSPPNRINYEQYF.

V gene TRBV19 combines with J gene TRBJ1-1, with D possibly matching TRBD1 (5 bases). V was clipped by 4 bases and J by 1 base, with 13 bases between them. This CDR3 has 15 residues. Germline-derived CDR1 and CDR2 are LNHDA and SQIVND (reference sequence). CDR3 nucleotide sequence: TGTGCCAGTAGTAACCAGGGTGTCGAGAACACTGAAGCTTTCTTT. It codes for CASSNQGVENTEAFF.

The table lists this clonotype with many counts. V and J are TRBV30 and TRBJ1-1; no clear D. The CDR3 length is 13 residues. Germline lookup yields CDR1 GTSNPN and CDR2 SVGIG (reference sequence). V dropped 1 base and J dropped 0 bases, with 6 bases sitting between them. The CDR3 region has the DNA TGTGCCTGGAGTGGGGAAGTGAACACTGAAGCTTTCTTT. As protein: CAWSGEVNTEAFF.

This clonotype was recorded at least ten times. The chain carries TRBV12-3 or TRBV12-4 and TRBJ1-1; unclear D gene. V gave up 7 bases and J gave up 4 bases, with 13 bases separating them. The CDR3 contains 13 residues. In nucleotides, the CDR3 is TGTGCCAGCACCCTCCTGGGCGGCACTGAAGCTTTCTTT. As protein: CASTLLGGTEAFF.

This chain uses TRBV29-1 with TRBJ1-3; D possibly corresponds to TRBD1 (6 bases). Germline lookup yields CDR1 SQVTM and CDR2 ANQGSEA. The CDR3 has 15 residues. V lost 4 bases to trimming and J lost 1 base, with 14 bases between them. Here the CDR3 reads CSVGTGFDSGNTIYF. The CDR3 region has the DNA TGCAGCGTTGGTACAGGGTTCGATTCTGGAAACACCATATATTTT. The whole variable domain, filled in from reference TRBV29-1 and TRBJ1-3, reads SAVISQKPSRDICQRGTSLTIQCQVDSQVTMMFWYRQQPGQSLTLIATANQGSEATYESGFVIDKFPISRPNLTFSTLTVSNMSPEDSSIYLCSVGTGFDSGNTIYFGEGSWLTVV.

The CDR3 is CASSVTKGRDSGANVLTF. CDR3 coding DNA: TGTGCCAGCAGCGTAACCAAGGGGCGCGATTCCGGGGCCAACGTCCTGACTTTC. This chain joins TRBV7-9 and TRBJ2-6; D is perhaps TRBD1 (5 bases). This CDR3 has 18 residues. Between the trimmed V and J ends, which lost 5 bases and 4 bases, there was a span of 21 bases. Germline V gene sequence: CDR1 SEHNR, CDR2 FQNEAQ (reference sequence). Full variable domain (rest looked up from reference TRBV7-9 and TRBJ2-6): DTGVSQNPRHKITKRGQNVTFRCDPISEHNRLYWYRQTLGQGPEFLTYFQNEAQLEKSRLLSDRFSAERPKGSFSTLEIQRTEQGDSAMYLCASSVTKGRDSGANVLTFGAGSRLTVL.

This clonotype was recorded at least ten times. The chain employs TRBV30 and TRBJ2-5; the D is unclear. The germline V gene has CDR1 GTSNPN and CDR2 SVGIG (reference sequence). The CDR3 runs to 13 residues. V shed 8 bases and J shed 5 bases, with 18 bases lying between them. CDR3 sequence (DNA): TGTGCCGGGAATGGATTAGCTCTCGAGACCCAGTACTTC. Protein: CAGNGLALETQYF.

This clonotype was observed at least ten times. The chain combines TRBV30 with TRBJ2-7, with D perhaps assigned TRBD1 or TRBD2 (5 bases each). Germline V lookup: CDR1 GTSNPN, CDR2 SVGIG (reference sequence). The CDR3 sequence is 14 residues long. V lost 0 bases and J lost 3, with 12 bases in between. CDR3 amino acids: CAWSVSRGGYEQYF. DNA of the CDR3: TGTGCCTGGAGTGTTTCGAGGGGCGGCTACGAGCAGTACTTC.

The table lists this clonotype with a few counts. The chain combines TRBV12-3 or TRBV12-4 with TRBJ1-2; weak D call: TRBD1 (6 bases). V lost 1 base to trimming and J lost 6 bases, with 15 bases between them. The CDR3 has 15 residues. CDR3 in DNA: TGTGCCAGCAGTTTAGAATCAGGGGATCGCAATGGCTACACCTTC. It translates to CASSLESGDRNGYTF.